This TCR beta chain stems from a study of T cells after yellow fever vaccination. Study-level points and caveats: The bulk population could contribute abundant contaminating clonotypes to FACS-sorted repertoires.

The germline V and J ends were trimmed by 3 bases and 3 bases, with 15 bases remaining between them. Per the germline V gene, CDR1 is SGHTA and CDR2 is FQGNSA. The CDR3 has 15 amino acids. TCRdb passed the 5' RACE reads through MiXCR, listing each CDR3 protein once. The sample has 350,000 to 450,000 distinct CDR3 sequences, roughly 6.1% seen once. As for this clonotype: Its antigen is currently unknown.

The sequence came from a man aged 30 to 45 who received the YFV17D yellow fever vaccine. The gene calls are TRBV7-2 and TRBJ2-7; possibly TRBD2 for D (5 bases). The material sequenced was PBMCs, taken 5 days after the yellow fever booster vaccination. The CDR3 region has the DNA TGTGCCAGCAGCTTGGGCGTCGGGGAGTACTACGAGCAGTACTTC. This codes for CASSLGVGEYYEQYF.